This record looks at one TCR beta chain sequence and its context. No antigen is known for it. This specimen comes from a study of long-term antiretroviral therapy in people with HIV. Overall study: In the earliest collections, sampling predates the 2015 immediate-ART recommendation by about a decade. Study-wide results and caveats: Pre-ART expanded clones dominated the repertoire at every time point.

immunoSEQ v3.0 was run at survey level. Profiling relied on immunoSEQ multiplex PCR, and the TCRdb table lists in-frame clones only, not all of them. This table holds around 30,000 clones, 70% to 90% found once. The CDR3 covers 17 residues. V gave up 1 base and J gave up 2 bases, with 18 bases separating them. Germline values: CDR1 KGHSH, CDR2 LQKENI. This TCR came from a man between 18 and 35 years old with HIV. The chain carries TRBV18 and TRBJ2-7; D may be TRBD2 (6 bases). The source material was unsorted PBMCs, sampled roughly 3.3 years after starting antiretroviral therapy. The CDR3 loop is CASSPRLELTSTYEQYF. Written as DNA, the CDR3 is TGTGCCAGCTCACCACGACTAGAGTTAACGTCCACCTACGAGCAGTACTTC.